The clone carrying this TCR beta chain came up many times. Its antigen is not identified. Profiling that covered TCR beta VDJ and CDR3 relied on genomic DNA as its template. TCRdb recomputed calls from the reads with MiXCR, one row per CDR3 protein. Of about 110,000 distinct CDR3 sequences listed, approximately 48% are singletons. Germline V lookup: CDR1 LNHNV, CDR2 YYDKDF (reference sequence). This CDR3 region has 14 residues. Trimming took off 6 bases at V and 5 bases at J, with 14 bases between the two ends. This sample is drawn from a study of CD8+CD57+ T cells in acquired aplastic anemia. Study-level results: Comparison of patients with controls identified about 27 shared CD8+ CDR3 sequences.

This receptor was taken from a human donor in good health, serving as a control. Material: sorted CD4+, CD8+, or CD8+CD57+ T cells (not recorded which) from PBMCs. The chain is built from TRBV15 and TRBJ1-5, with TRBD1 as a possible D gene (6 bases). Here the CDR3 reads CATSRHRDDQPQHF. The CDR3 DNA reads TGTGCCACCAGTCGTCACAGGGACGATCAGCCCCAGCATTTT. Filled out from reference TRBV15 and TRBJ1-5, the complete variable domain reads DAMVIQNPRYQVTQFGKPVTLSCSQTLNHNVMYWYQQKSSQAPKLLFHYYDKDFNNEADTPDNFQSRRPNTSFCFLDIRSPGLGDTAMYLCATSRHRDDQPQHFGDGTRLSIL.